These 10 T cell receptor beta chains were all obtained from the same sample, sequenced in a study of response to subunit inactivated influenza vaccine. MiXCR, run by TCRdb on the RT-PCR reads, gives a single entry per CDR3 protein. The sample has 500,000 to 550,000 distinct CDR3 sequences; approximately 7.6% are singletons. The sequencing used PBMCs from blood, collected about 23 months after vaccination. The origin of the receptors is a man aged 45-69 years who received an inactivated influenza vaccine.

This clonotype was counted a few times. The chain has TRBV5-1 and TRBJ1-1; D unclear. Germline V gives CDR1 SGHRS, CDR2 YFSETQ. This CDR3 comprises 13 residues. V was cut by 7 bases and J by 1 base, with 11 bases left in between. CDR3 amino acids: CASGQRGNTEAFF. CDR3 sequence (DNA): TGCGCCAGCGGCCAACGGGGGAACACTGAAGCTTTCTTT.

This clonotype was counted a few times. The chain uses TRBV4-3 and TRBJ2-3, with TRBD2 identical over 13 bases. V dropped 1 base and J dropped 8; count of bases not matched to a gene: 9. The CDR3 extends over 17 amino acids. The germline V gene encodes CDR1 LGHNA and CDR2 YSLEER. The CDR3 protein is CASSQVPLAGGRGTQYF. In DNA, the CDR3 is TGCGCCAGCAGCCAAGTTCCACTAGCGGGGGGGCGGGGTACGCAGTATTTT.

This clonotype was counted only a few times. CDR3 amino acids: CASSLPSGNSDTQYF. The CDR3 bases are TGCGCCAGCAGCTTGCCTAGCGGGAACTCGGATACGCAGTATTTT. The chain uses TRBV5-1 and TRBJ2-3, with 9 bases identical to TRBD2. Germline V lookup: CDR1 SGHRS, CDR2 YFSETQ. Trimming removed 1 base from V and 6 bases from J; junction bases left unmatched: 6. There are 15 residues in the CDR3.

This clonotype was counted many times. The V and J genes are TRBV3-1 and TRBJ2-7, with 7 bases aligning to TRBD2. The CDR3 is 16 residues long. Per germline, CDR1 LGHDT and CDR2 YNNKEL (reference sequence). J was trimmed by 4 bases and V by 2 bases; bases with no gene match: 11. The CDR3 sequence is CASSQQSPSGGYEQYF. The CDR3 DNA sequence: TGTGCCAGCAGCCAACAAAGTCCTAGCGGAGGTTACGAGCAGTACTTC.

The chain recombines TRBV20-1 with TRBJ1-1; D is unresolved. The germline gives CDR1 DFQATT, CDR2 SNEGSKA (reference sequence). V was shortened by 1 base and J by 2 bases, with 11 bases between the two germline ends. The CDR3 spans 14 residues. CDR3 amino acids: CSARVVSINTEAFF. CDR3 sequence (DNA): TGCAGTGCTAGAGTCGTCAGTATAAACACTGAAGCTTTCTTT.

This chain joins TRBV7-9 and TRBJ2-5; 10 positions agree with TRBD2. The length of the CDR3 is 16 residues. Trimming took 1 base from V and 4 from J; bases not matched to a gene: 6. CDR1 is SEHNR, CDR2 FQNEAQ, per germline (reference sequence). CDR3 bases: TGTGCCAGCAGCTTAGGCGAAGCGGGAGGGATAGAGACCCAGTACTTC. Translated, it gives CASSLGEAGGIETQYF. The full variable domain, with the rest looked up from reference TRBV7-9 and TRBJ2-5, is DTGVSQNPRHKITKRGQNVTFRCDPISEHNRLYWYRQTLGQGPEFLTYFQNEAQLEKSRLLSDRFSAERPKGSFSTLEIQRTEQGDSAMYLCASSLGEAGGIETQYFGPGTRLLVL.

V gene TRBV5-1 combines with J gene TRBJ2-5; D perhaps matches TRBD2 (6 bases). Germline V gene data show CDR1 as SGHRS and CDR2 as YFSETQ. CDR3 length: 15 residues. Trimming pared 4 bases from V and 5 bases from J, leaving 18 bases between. The CDR3 here is CASSVGIGGAETQYF. CDR3 nucleotide sequence: TGCGCCAGCAGCGTTGGCATCGGAGGGGCCGAGACCCAGTACTTC.

Notes on this clonotype: This clone may be a read error of a much larger clone one base away. The chain combines TRBV9 with TRBJ1-2, with no clear D. This CDR3 contains 15 residues. V lost 4 bases and J lost 1, with 14 bases in between. The V gene's germline CDR1 is SGDLS and CDR2 YYNGEE. The CDR3 nucleotides read TGTGCCAGCAGCAAAAGCGCCACCTTTAACTATGGCTACACCTTC. It codes for CASSKSATFNYGYTF. The whole variable domain, filled in from reference TRBV9 and TRBJ1-2, reads DSGVTQTPKHLITATGQRVTLRCSPRSGDLSVYWYQQSLDQGLQFLIQYYNGEERAKGNILERFSAQQFPDLHSELNLSSLELGDSALYFCASSKSATFNYGYTFGSGTRLTVV.

The chain couples TRBV28 to TRBJ2-1; D tentatively fits TRBD1 or TRBD2 (6 bases each). V lost 6 bases and J lost 3, with 21 bases in between. The CDR3 length is 17 residues. The V gene's germline CDR1 is MDHEN and CDR2 SYDVKM. The CDR3 reads CASSLGGPRGLYNEQFF. The CDR3, as DNA: TGTGCCAGCAGCCTCGGGGGCCCTAGGGGACTCTACAATGAGCAGTTCTTC.

This clonotype occurred a few times. This chain uses TRBV7-8 with TRBJ1-1, with D hard to call. Trimming removed 8 bases from V and 1 base from J, with 14 bases in between. Germline-derived CDR1 and CDR2 are SGHVS and FQNEAQ. This CDR3 comprises 14 residues. The CDR3 loop is CASRIQQANTEAFF. CDR3 sequence (DNA): TGTGCCAGCCGAATACAGCAGGCGAACACTGAAGCTTTCTTT.